This T cell receptor (beta chain) was sequenced for a study of T-cell reconstitution after alpha-beta-depleted transplantation in children. Study-level points and caveats: Expanded graft clones, several hundred of them, were reportedly the source of alpha-beta T cells about two months after transplant.

There are many counts of this clonotype. Its antigen is not identified. Unique molecular identifiers were incorporated when the TCRbeta library was constructed. TCRdb analysed the PCR reads with MiXCR anew, one entry per CDR3 protein. The sample carries approximately 490,000 distinct CDR3 sequences, under 12% recorded once. The sequence was obtained from a child under 10 years old with inherited bone marrow failure, due to receive a stem cell transplant. The source material was PBMCs, sampled before TCRalphabeta/CD19-depleted stem cell transplant.

Here the CDR3 DNA reads TGTGCCAGCAGTTTTTCGGACAGGGAGACTACCGGCAAGTACTTC. This sequence encodes CASSFSDRETTGKYF. This chain uses TRBV12-3 or TRBV12-4 with TRBJ2-7; TRBD1 agrees at 8 bases. The CDR3 is made up of 15 amino acids. Germline trimming cut 3 bases from V and 11 bases from J; bases unmatched to any gene: 15.